The rows below give T cell receptor beta chains drawn from one sample of a study of identical twins. TCRdb independently ran MiXCR on the 5' RACE reads; one entry per CDR3 protein. Altogether about 570,000 distinct CDR3 sequences are present, approximately 9.6% being singletons, with the ten largest covering roughly 3%. These data also formed part of another study, on yellow fever vaccine responses in identical twins.

Sample: PBMCs. Receptor source: a woman between 18 and 29 years old in good health. CDR3s include the opening cysteine and the closing phenylalanine or tryptophan. The D gene is left open where the match is weak. Some rows have no size entry. The others give once, few or many, or a class for an expanded clone.

TRBJ2-5	TRBD2	few	TRBV5-1	CASSSGDLGGAGETQYF	TGCGCCAGCAGCTCCGGGGATCTCGGGGGGGCTGGAGAGACCCAGTACTTC
TRBJ2-7	-	few	TRBV7-2	CASSLEGQGTYEQYF	TGTGCCAGCAGCTTAGAGGGCCAGGGAACCTACGAGCAGTACTTC
TRBJ2-2	-	many	TRBV12-3/TRBV12-4	CASSSRDPDTGELFF	TGTGCCAGCAGTTCCCGGGACCCCGACACCGGGGAGCTGTTTTTT
TRBJ1-5	-	many	TRBV4-1	CASSQEARAYSNQPQHF	TGCGCCAGCAGCCAAGAGGCGAGAGCCTATAGCAATCAGCCCCAGCATTTT
TRBJ1-6	-	-	TRBV20-1	CSASNSSPLHF	TGCAGTGCTAGTAATAGTTCACCCCTCCACTTT
TRBJ1-1	-	few	TRBV6-5	CASNYGGAEAFF	TGTGCCAGCAACTACGGTGGGGCTGAAGCTTTCTTT
TRBJ2-2	-	few	TRBV5-1	CASTIPPGGELFF	TGCGCCAGCACCATCCCCCCGGGCGGGGAGCTGTTTTTT
TRBJ2-1	-	-	TRBV4-3	CASSQGIPRAYNEQFF	TGCGCCAGCAGCCAAGGGATCCCCCGGGCCTACAATGAGCAGTTCTTC
TRBJ2-3	-	few	TRBV6-2/TRBV6-3	CASSYSEGFRQSDTQYF	TGTGCCAGCAGTTACTCGGAGGGGTTTAGACAGTCAGATACGCAGTATTTT
TRBJ2-2	TRBD2	-	TRBV28	CASSPLGTSRVNTGELFF	TGTGCCAGCAGTCCCCTGGGGACTAGCCGAGTGAACACCGGGGAGCTGTTTTTT
TRBJ2-2	TRBD1	many	TRBV15	CATSPRDRAELFF	TGTGCCACCAGCCCCAGGGACAGGGCGGAGCTGTTTTTT
TRBJ2-5	TRBD2	-	TRBV20-1	CSADTGGKETQYF	TGCAGTGCGGATACGGGAGGCAAAGAGACCCAGTACTTC
TRBJ1-5	-	few	TRBV5-1	CASRPGDAGGNQPQHF	TGCGCCAGCAGGCCCGGGGACGCGGGGGGCAATCAGCCCCAGCATTTT
TRBJ2-4	TRBD2	few	TRBV2	CASSEWASGGAAKNIQYF	TGTGCCAGCAGTGAATGGGCTAGCGGGGGGGCCGCCAAAAACATTCAGTACTTC
TRBJ2-2	-	many	TRBV5-1	CASRTMTGELFF	TGCGCCAGCAGAACCATGACCGGGGAGCTGTTTTTT
TRBJ2-7	-	once	TRBV5-1	CASSTNPGDMGWQYF	TGCGCCAGCAGCACCAATCCAGGCGACATGGGGTGGCAGTACTTC
TRBJ1-4	-	-	TRBV6-1	CASRAVGGKLFF	TGTGCCAGCAGGGCCGTGGGTGGAAAACTGTTTTTT
TRBJ2-7	TRBD2	-	TRBV12-3/TRBV12-4	CASSLWGGSRVEQYF	TGTGCCAGCAGTTTATGGGGCGGGAGTCGTGTGGAGCAGTACTTC
TRBJ2-2	TRBD1	many	TRBV9	CASSGYRGHEGTGELFF	TGTGCCAGCAGCGGTTACAGGGGTCACGAGGGCACCGGGGAGCTGTTTTTT
TRBJ2-7	-	-	TRBV5-1	CASSLEPGSSYEQYF	TGCGCCAGCAGCTTGGAGCCGGGGTCCTCCTACGAGCAGTACTTC
TRBJ2-7	TRBD1	many	TRBV29-1	CSVEGQQGTAYEQYF	TGCAGCGTTGAAGGACAACAAGGGACAGCCTACGAGCAGTACTTC
TRBJ1-5	TRBD1	few	TRBV7-2	CASSTGDASNQPQHF	TGTGCCAGCAGTACAGGGGACGCCAGCAATCAGCCCCAGCATTTT
TRBJ2-3	-	-	TRBV4-2	CASSRLSGGVTDTQYF	TGTGCCAGCAGCCGCCTCTCCGGGGGAGTCACAGATACGCAGTATTTT
TRBJ2-1	TRBD2	many	TRBV20-1	CSASFSGASSYNEQFF	TGCAGTGCTAGCTTTAGCGGGGCCAGCTCCTACAATGAGCAGTTCTTC
TRBJ2-4	-	-	TRBV20-1	CSAQGTGGDLLLF	TGCAGTGCTCAAGGGACTGGCGGGGATCTGCTCCTCTTC
TRBJ2-7	-	-	TRBV11-2	CASSLSGDHYEQYF	TGTGCCAGCAGCTTATCTGGAGACCACTACGAGCAGTACTTC
TRBJ1-4	-	many	TRBV5-1	CASSLSGTNEKLFF	TGCGCCAGCAGCTTATCAGGGACTAATGAAAAACTGTTTTTT